This T cell receptor (beta chain) derives from a study of beta chain features in type 1 diabetes. The germline gives CDR1 MNHEY, CDR2 SMNVEV (reference sequence). V was clipped by 3 bases and J by 8 bases; unmatched bases: 17. The CDR3 runs 17 residues. In regard to this clone: The antigen is undetermined.

Expressed TCRB transcripts were sequenced because the isolated RNA had all been reverse transcribed beforehand. Libraries were prepared by immunoSEQ multiplex PCR; TCRdb keeps only in-frame clonotypes and omits some of them. The sample includes 120,000 to 150,000 clones, about an eighth seen only once; the top ten take about 1.3%. Using CD45RO/CCR7/CD25/CD127/CD95/CD27, CD4+ naive, central memory, regulatory and stem cell-like memory cells were sorted. Study results and limitations: In every one of the four CD4+ subsets, TCRB CDR3s were moderately but significantly shorter in Type 1 diabetes patients. Patients' naive, central memory and regulatory TCRB repertoires appeared more alike than those of healthy donors.

The rearrangement joins TRBV27 to TRBJ1-1; TRBD1 matches at 8 bases. The sequence was obtained from a man younger than 35 with type 1 diabetes. Material: central memory CD4+ T cells from blood. The CDR3 DNA reads TGTGCCAGCAGTTTCAGATCCTATATTACAGGGGGGAACGAAGCTTTCTTT. Encoded protein: CASSFRSYITGGNEAFF.